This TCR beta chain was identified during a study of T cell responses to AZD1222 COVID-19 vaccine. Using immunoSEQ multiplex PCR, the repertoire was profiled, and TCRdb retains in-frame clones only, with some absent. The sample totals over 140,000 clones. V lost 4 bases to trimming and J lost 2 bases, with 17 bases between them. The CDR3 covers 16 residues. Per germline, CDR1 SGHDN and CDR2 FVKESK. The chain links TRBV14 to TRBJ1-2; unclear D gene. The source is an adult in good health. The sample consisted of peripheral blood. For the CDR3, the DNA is TGTGCCAGCAGCCGAACTCACCCCAGAAGAAACTATGGCTACACCTTC. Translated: CASSRTHPRRNYGYTF.